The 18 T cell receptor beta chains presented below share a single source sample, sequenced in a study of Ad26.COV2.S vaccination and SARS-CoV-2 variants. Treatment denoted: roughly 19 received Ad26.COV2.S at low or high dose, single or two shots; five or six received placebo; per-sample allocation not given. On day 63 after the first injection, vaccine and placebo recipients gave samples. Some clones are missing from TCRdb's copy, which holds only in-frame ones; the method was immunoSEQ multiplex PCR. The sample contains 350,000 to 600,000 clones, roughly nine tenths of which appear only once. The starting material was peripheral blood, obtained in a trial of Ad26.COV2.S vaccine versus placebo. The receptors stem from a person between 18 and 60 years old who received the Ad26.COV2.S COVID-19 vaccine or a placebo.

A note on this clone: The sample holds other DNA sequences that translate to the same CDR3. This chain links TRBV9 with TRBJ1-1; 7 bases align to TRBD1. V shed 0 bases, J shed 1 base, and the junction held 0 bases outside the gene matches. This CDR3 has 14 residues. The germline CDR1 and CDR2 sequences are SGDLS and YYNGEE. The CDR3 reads CASSVGQGNTEAFF. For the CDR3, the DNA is TGTGCCAGCAGCGTAGGACAGGGGAACACTGAAGCTTTCTTT.

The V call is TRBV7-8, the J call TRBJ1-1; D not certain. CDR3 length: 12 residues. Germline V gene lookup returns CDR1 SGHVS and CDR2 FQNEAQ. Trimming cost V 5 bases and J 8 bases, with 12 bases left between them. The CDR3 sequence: CASSRTRLEAFF. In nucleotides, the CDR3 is TGTGCCAGCAGCCGAACCCGGCTGGAAGCTTTCTTT.

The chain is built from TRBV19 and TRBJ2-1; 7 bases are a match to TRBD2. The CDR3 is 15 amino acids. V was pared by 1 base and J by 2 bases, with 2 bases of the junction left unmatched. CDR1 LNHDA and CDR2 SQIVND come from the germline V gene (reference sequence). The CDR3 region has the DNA TGTGCCAGTAGTATAGGGAGCGGGACCTACAATGAGCAGTTCTTC. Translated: CASSIGSGTYNEQFF.

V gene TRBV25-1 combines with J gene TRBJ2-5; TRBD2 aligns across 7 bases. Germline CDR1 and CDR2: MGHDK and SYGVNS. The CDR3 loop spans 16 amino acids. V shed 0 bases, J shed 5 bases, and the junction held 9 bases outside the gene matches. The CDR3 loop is CASSEYLRGSLETQYF. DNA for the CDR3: TGTGCCAGCAGTGAATACTTGCGGGGGTCCTTGGAGACCCAGTACTTC.

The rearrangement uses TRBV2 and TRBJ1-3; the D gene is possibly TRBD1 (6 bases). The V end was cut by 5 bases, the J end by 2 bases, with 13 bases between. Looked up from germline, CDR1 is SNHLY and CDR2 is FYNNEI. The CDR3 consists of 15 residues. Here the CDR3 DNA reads TGTGCCAGCAGTCACAGGGTAAATCCTGGAAACACCATATATTTT. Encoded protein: CASSHRVNPGNTIYF.

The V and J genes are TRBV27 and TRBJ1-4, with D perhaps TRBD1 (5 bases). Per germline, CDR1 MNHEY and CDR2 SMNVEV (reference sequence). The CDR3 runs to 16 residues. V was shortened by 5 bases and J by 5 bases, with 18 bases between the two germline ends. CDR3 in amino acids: CASSPGTAVGNEKLFF. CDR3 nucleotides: TGTGCCAGCAGTCCCGGGACCGCCGTAGGCAATGAAAAACTGTTTTTT.

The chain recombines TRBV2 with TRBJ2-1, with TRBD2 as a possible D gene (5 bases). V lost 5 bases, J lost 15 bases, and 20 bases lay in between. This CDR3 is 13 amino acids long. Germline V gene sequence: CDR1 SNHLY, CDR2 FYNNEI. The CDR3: CASSPDITDSPFF. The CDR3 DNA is TGTGCCAGCAGTCCCGACATCACGGACTCCCCGTTCTTC.

The CDR3 loop reads CASTFGGSGANVLTF. The CDR3 DNA reads as TGTGCCAGCACTTTCGGGGGATCTGGGGCCAACGTCCTGACTTTC. This chain connects TRBV28 to TRBJ2-6; D might be TRBD2 (6 bases). Germline values: CDR1 MDHEN, CDR2 SYDVKM. This CDR3 contains 15 residues. V was trimmed by 7 bases and J by 1 base, leaving 11 bases between them.

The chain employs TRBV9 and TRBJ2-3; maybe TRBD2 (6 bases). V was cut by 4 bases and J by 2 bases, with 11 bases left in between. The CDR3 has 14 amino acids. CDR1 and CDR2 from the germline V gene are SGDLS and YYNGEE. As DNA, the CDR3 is TGTGCCAGCAGCACACGGACTAACACAGATACGCAGTATTTT. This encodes CASSTRTNTDTQYF. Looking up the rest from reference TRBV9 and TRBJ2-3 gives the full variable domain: DSGVTQTPKHLITATGQRVTLRCSPRSGDLSVYWYQQSLDQGLQFLIQYYNGEERAKGNILERFSAQQFPDLHSELNLSSLELGDSALYFCASSTRTNTDTQYFGPGTRLTVL.

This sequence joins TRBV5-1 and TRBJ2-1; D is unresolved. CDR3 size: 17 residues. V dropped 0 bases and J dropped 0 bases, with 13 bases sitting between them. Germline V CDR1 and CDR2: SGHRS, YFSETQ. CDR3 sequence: CASSLATGSTSYNEQFF. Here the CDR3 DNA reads TGCGCCAGCAGCTTGGCCACCGGCTCCACCTCCTACAATGAGCAGTTCTTC.

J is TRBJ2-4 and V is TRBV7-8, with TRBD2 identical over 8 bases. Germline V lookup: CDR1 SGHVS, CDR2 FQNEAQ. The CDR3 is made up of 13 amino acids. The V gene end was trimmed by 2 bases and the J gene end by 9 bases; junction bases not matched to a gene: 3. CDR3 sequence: CASSLTGGVIQYF. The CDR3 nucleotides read TGTGCCAGCAGCTTAACGGGAGGGGTCATTCAGTACTTC.

The CDR3: CASSQETGRSPLHF. The CDR3 DNA reads as TGTGCCAGCAGCCAAGAGACAGGCAGGTCACCCCTCCACTTT. The chain carries TRBV3-1 (or the pseudogene TRBV3-2) and TRBJ1-6, with D possibly matching TRBD1 (6 bases). Trimming shortened V by 0 bases and J by 10 bases, and 10 bases separated the two germline ends. The CDR3 extends over 14 amino acids. Per germline, CDR1 LGHDT and CDR2 YNNKEL (reference sequence).

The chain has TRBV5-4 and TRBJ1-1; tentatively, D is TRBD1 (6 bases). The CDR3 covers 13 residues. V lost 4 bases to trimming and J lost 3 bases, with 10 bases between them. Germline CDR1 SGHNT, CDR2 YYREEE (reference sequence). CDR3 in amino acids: CASSKQGYTEAFF. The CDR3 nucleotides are TGTGCCAGCAGCAAACAGGGATACACTGAAGCTTTCTTT.

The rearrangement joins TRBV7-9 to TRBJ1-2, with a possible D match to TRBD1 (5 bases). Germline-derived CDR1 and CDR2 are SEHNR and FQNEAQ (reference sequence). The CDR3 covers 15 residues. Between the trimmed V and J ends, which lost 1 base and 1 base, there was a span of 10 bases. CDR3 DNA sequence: TGTGCCAGCAGCTTAGATGCAGGGAATAACTATGGCTACACCTTC. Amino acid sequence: CASSLDAGNNYGYTF.

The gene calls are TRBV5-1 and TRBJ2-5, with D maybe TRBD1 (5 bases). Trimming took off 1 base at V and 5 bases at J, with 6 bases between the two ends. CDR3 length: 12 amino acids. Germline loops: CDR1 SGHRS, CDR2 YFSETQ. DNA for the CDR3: TGCGCCAGCAGCTTGCCAGGGGAGACCCAGTACTTC. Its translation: CASSLPGETQYF.

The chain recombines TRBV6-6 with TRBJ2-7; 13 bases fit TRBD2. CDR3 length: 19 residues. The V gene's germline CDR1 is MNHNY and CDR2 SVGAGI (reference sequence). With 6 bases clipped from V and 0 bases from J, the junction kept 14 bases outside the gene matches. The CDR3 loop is CASSSVPGLAGTSSYEQYF. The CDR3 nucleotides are TGTGCCAGCAGCTCCGTCCCGGGACTAGCGGGAACGAGCTCCTACGAGCAGTACTTC.

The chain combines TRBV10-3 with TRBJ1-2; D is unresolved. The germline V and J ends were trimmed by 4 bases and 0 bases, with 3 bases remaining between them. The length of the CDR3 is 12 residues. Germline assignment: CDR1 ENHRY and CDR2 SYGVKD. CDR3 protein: CAISVANYGYTF. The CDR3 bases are TGTGCCATCAGTGTTGCTAACTATGGCTACACCTTC.

The chain's CDR3 is CASSMDGLWADTQYF. In nucleotides, the CDR3 is TGTGCCAGCAGCATGGACGGGCTTTGGGCAGATACGCAGTATTTT. This chain links TRBV5-6 with TRBJ2-3; D unresolved. V was cut by 4 bases and J by 4 bases, with 16 bases left in between. Per germline, CDR1 SGHDT and CDR2 YYEEEE. The CDR3 loop spans 15 amino acids.